This entry lists 10 T cell receptor beta chains sequenced from one sample in a study of T-cell reconstitution after alpha-beta-depleted transplantation in children. Preparation of the TCRbeta library was carried out with unique molecular identifiers. MiXCR, run by TCRdb on the PCR reads, gives a single entry per CDR3 protein. The sample shows a few hundred thousand distinct CDR3 sequences, 10% to 15% of them seen only once. This specimen was PBMCs, mostly from graft donor cells, taken 360 days after TCRalphabeta/CD19-depleted stem cell transplant. All receptors come from a male patient younger than 18 who had a stem cell transplant for acute myeloid leukemia, so the T cells may come from the graft donor.

This clonotype was counted many times. V usage is TRBV19 and J usage is TRBJ2-7; 7 positions agree with TRBD1. The CDR3 loop spans 15 amino acids. Trimming cost V 5 bases and J 0 bases; bases outside gene matches: 7. Per germline, CDR1 LNHDA and CDR2 SQIVND (reference sequence). The CDR3 coding sequence is TGTGCCAGTAGTTCACCGGGACAGCGCTCCTACGAGCAGTACTTC. Amino acid sequence: CASSSPGQRSYEQYF.

This clonotype was recorded a few times. The chain has TRBV7-9 and TRBJ2-2; D not resolved. The CDR3 length is 14 residues. V was shortened by 5 bases and J by 2 bases, with 9 bases between the two germline ends. Germline loops: CDR1 SEHNR, CDR2 FQNEAQ (reference sequence). The DNA for the CDR3 is TGTGCCAGCAGCCCTAACAAAAACACCGGGGAGCTGTTTTTT. This codes for CASSPNKNTGELFF.

This clonotype was seen ten or more times. The chain employs TRBV19 and TRBJ2-7; 7 bases line up with TRBD2. The germline CDR1 and CDR2 sequences are LNHDA and SQIVND (reference sequence). The CDR3 is made up of 16 amino acids. Trimming cost V 1 base and J 2 bases; bases outside gene matches: 8. The CDR3 DNA reads as TGTGCCAGTAGTATAGGCTCCCCGGGAGGAGCCTACGAGCAGTACTTC. Translation gives CASSIGSPGGAYEQYF.

This clonotype came up a few times. The chain carries TRBV20-1 and TRBJ2-5; TRBD1 or TRBD2 may be the D gene (5 bases each). The CDR3 is 15 residues long. The germline CDR1 and CDR2 sequences are DFQATT and SNEGSKA (reference sequence). Deletions cut 0 bases from V and 1 base from J, with 12 bases between. CDR3 residues: CSARDLMGPQETQYF. The DNA of the CDR3 is TGCAGTGCTAGAGATCTCATGGGACCCCAAGAGACCCAGTACTTC.

This clonotype showed up just a few times. The V gene is TRBV29-1, the J gene TRBJ2-5; either TRBD1 or TRBD2 may supply D (5 bases each). From germline, CDR1 is SQVTM and CDR2 ANQGSEA. V shed 8 bases and J shed 1 base, with 11 bases lying between them. The CDR3 covers 12 residues. CDR3 residues: CSSRDRQETQYF. The CDR3 nucleotides are TGCAGCTCCCGGGACCGCCAAGAGACCCAGTACTTC.

This clonotype showed up just a few times. The V gene is TRBV12-3 or TRBV12-4, the J gene TRBJ1-1; D possibly corresponds to TRBD1 (6 bases). The V gene lost 7 bases and the J gene lost 1 base, with 16 bases spanning the gap. This CDR3 is 15 amino acids long. The CDR3 bases are TGTGCCAGCATTTCCTTAGGACAGTGGAACACTGAAGCTTTCTTT. It specifies CASISLGQWNTEAFF.

This clonotype was detected a few times. The chain links TRBV28 to TRBJ2-1; D is uncertain. The CDR3 covers 16 residues. Looked up from germline, CDR1 is MDHEN and CDR2 is SYDVKM. Trimming cost V 2 bases and J 4 bases, with 15 bases left between them. CDR3 amino acids: CASSLGNLLRYNEQFF. The CDR3 bases are TGTGCCAGCAGTTTAGGGAACCTCCTCCGGTACAATGAGCAGTTCTTC.

This chain links TRBV18 with TRBJ2-7; 9 bases line up with TRBD1. The CDR3 runs 15 residues. The germline CDR1 and CDR2 sequences are KGHSH and LQKENI. The V gene end was trimmed by 4 bases and the J gene end by 4 bases; junction bases not matched to a gene: 8. CDR3 bases: TGTGCCAGCTCACGGTCGGGACAGGGAGGTTACGAGCAGTACTTC. Amino acid sequence: CASSRSGQGGYEQYF.

The J gene is TRBJ1-4, the V gene TRBV12-3 or TRBV12-4, with TRBD1 matching 8 bases. The length of the CDR3 is 15 residues. V lost 3 bases and J lost 4; bases outside the gene matches: 4. As DNA, the CDR3 is TGTGCCAGCAGTTTCCGGGACAGGCTTAATGAAAAACTGTTTTTT. It is translated as CASSFRDRLNEKLFF.

A few counts support this clonotype. This chain links TRBV29-1 with TRBJ2-2; 9 nucleotides match TRBD1. The germline V gene has CDR1 SQVTM and CDR2 ANQGSEA. There are 16 residues in the CDR3. V was clipped by 4 bases and J by 1 base; unmatched bases: 7. The CDR3 protein is CSVASRDRENTGELFF. The CDR3 DNA is TGCAGCGTTGCCTCCCGGGACAGGGAGAACACCGGGGAGCTGTTTTTT.